This T cell receptor (beta chain) was captured by sequencing in a study of T cells after yellow fever vaccination. The length of the CDR3 is 16 residues. This clonotype was seen a handful of times. Each CDR3 protein is one row after TCRdb ran MiXCR on the 5' RACE reads. The profile shows 500,000 to 650,000 distinct CDR3 sequences, less than 20% of them singletons. The source is a young man who received the YFV17D yellow fever vaccine. The gene calls are TRBV21-1 and TRBJ2-2; no check of the table's D call, TRBD1, against the DNA was made. TRBV21-1 is marked as a pseudogene. Material: PBMCs, obtained 5 to 6 days after the first yellow fever vaccination. The CDR3 DNA follows: TGTGCCAGCAGCATCCCGGGACAGCTAAACACCGGGGAGCTGTTTTTT. This translates into CASSIPGQLNTGELFF.